The 24 T cell receptor beta chains listed next were all sequenced from one sample in a study of blood T cell repertoires in COVID-19. Libraries were prepared by immunoSEQ multiplex PCR; TCRdb keeps only in-frame clonotypes and omits some of them. The table has 300,000 to 400,000 clones, about 90% seen once. Sample: peripheral blood. Source of these receptors: a woman aged 70 to 79 with COVID-19, enrolled during active disease.

The chain couples TRBV7-7 to TRBJ2-7; possible D gene TRBD1, 6 bases. Germline V gene lookup returns CDR1 SSHAT and CDR2 FNYEAQ (reference sequence). The CDR3 contains 18 residues. Trimming pared 0 bases from V and 3 bases from J, leaving 21 bases between. CDR3 coding DNA: TGTGCCAGCAGCTTAGCCCAGGGGAAGGACCCAGGCCACTACGAGCAGTACTTC. It codes for CASSLAQGKDPGHYEQYF. The full variable domain, with the rest looked up from reference TRBV7-7 and TRBJ2-7, is GAGVSQSPRYKVTKRGQDVTLRCDPISSHATLYWYQQALGQGPEFLTYFNYEAQPDKSGLPSDRFSAERPEGSISTLTIQRTEQRDSAMYRCASSLAQGKDPGHYEQYFGPGTRLTVT.

The chain is built from TRBV11-2 and TRBJ1-3, with 9 bases that match TRBD1. Germline V CDR1 and CDR2: SGHAT, FQNNGV. This CDR3 region has 16 residues. The junction had 8 bases not matched to a gene; V was cut back by 4 bases and J by 4 bases. The CDR3 nucleotides are TGTGCCAGCAGCTCAGGGGACAGGGATATCGGAAACACCATATATTTT. Its translation is CASSSGDRDIGNTIYF.

For this clone: This CDR3 is also generated by other DNA sequences in the sample. The gene calls are TRBV28 and TRBJ1-2; 11 nucleotides align to TRBD1. Germline values: CDR1 MDHEN, CDR2 SYDVKM. The trim removed 1 base at V and 5 bases at J, leaving 3 bases unmatched. This CDR3 has 15 residues. CDR3: CASSLSGTGGYGYTF. Written as DNA, the CDR3 is TGTGCCAGCAGTTTATCAGGGACAGGGGGATATGGCTACACCTTC.

The rearrangement uses TRBV21-1 and TRBJ1-1; the table's D call of TRBD1 was not tested on the DNA. TRBV21-1 is assigned pseudogene status. CDR3 length: 15 amino acids. This CDR3 reads CASSKRDSMNTEAFF. The CDR3, as DNA: TGTGCCAGCAGCAAAAGGGACAGTATGAACACTGAAGCTTTCTTT.

V and J are TRBV9 and TRBJ1-4; tentative D call: TRBD1 (5 bases). Germline V gives CDR1 SGDLS, CDR2 YYNGEE. Trimming took 0 bases from V and 6 from J, leaving 6 bases between them. The CDR3 is 13 residues long. The CDR3 protein is CASSVEQDEKLFF. The CDR3 coding sequence is TGTGCCAGCAGCGTAGAACAGGATGAAAAACTGTTTTTT.

The chain uses TRBV5-4 and TRBJ2-3, with 7 bases identical to TRBD2. The CDR3 spans 15 residues. V dropped 2 bases and J dropped 11; count of bases not matched to a gene: 14. Germline CDR1 reads SGHNT; CDR2 reads YYREEE (reference sequence). The CDR3 is CASSFPRQRGGEQYF. CDR3 DNA sequence: TGTGCCAGCAGCTTTCCAAGACAGCGGGGTGGGGAGCAGTATTTT.

The rearrangement links TRBV2 to TRBJ1-1, with TRBD1 matching 7 bases. CDR1 and CDR2 (germline): SNHLY, FYNNEI. The junction had 7 bases not matched to a gene; V was cut back by 4 bases and J by 2 bases. The CDR3 spans 15 residues. CDR3 loop: CASSANRGGNTEAFF. The CDR3 DNA sequence: TGTGCCAGCAGTGCCAACAGGGGAGGAAACACTGAAGCTTTCTTT.

The rearrangement joins TRBV18 to TRBJ2-1; 7 nucleotides agree with TRBD1. The CDR3 totals 14 residues. V shed 3 bases, J shed 6 bases, and the junction held 5 bases outside the gene matches. CDR1 and CDR2 (germline): KGHSH, LQKENI. CDR3 protein: CASSPRDSVNEQFF. The CDR3 DNA follows: TGTGCCAGCTCACCCAGGGACAGCGTCAATGAGCAGTTCTTC.

The V gene is TRBV19, the J gene TRBJ1-2; D call uncertain. The CDR3 contains 14 residues. Germline V gene data show CDR1 as LNHDA and CDR2 as SQIVND (reference sequence). With 3 bases removed from V and 4 bases from J, the gap between germline ends came to 12 bases. For the CDR3, the DNA is TGTGCCAGTAGTATGGAGTACGCCGGCTATGGCTACACCTTC. As protein: CASSMEYAGYGYTF.

The chain carries TRBV30 and TRBJ1-1, with 7 bases fitting TRBD1. There are 13 residues in the CDR3. Germline CDR1 and CDR2: GTSNPN and SVGIG (reference sequence). J lost 7 bases, V lost 2 bases, and 7 bases had no gene match. The CDR3 DNA is TGTGCCTGGAGTCCGACAGGGCCTTTTGAAGCTTTCTTT. It encodes CAWSPTGPFEAFF.

The J gene is TRBJ2-1, the V gene TRBV2; D is undetermined. V was cut by 6 bases and J by 8 bases, with 14 bases left in between. The length of the CDR3 is 13 residues. Per germline, CDR1 SNHLY and CDR2 FYNNEI. CDR3 coding DNA: TGTGCCAGCAGCCGGCGGAGTTCGGATGAGCAGTTCTTC. Its protein is CASSRRSSDEQFF.

V usage is TRBV7-2 and J usage is TRBJ2-4; 12 bases are a match to TRBD2. Unmatched junction bases numbered 3, after V lost 4 bases and J lost 5 bases. The length of the CDR3 is 15 residues. Per germline, CDR1 SGHTA and CDR2 FQGNSA. CDR3 nucleotides: TGTGCCAGCAGCTCTAGCGGGGGGGCCCAAAACATTCAGTACTTC. It translates to CASSSSGGAQNIQYF.

Written as DNA, the CDR3 is TGTGCCAGCAGCTTAGAGGCCACACTATCGTATCAGCCCCAGCATTTT. Its translation: CASSLEATLSYQPQHF. This sequence joins TRBV7-8 and TRBJ1-5; D not resolved. The V gene lost 1 base and the J gene lost 5 bases, with 15 bases spanning the gap. The germline V gene has CDR1 SGHVS and CDR2 FQNEAQ. This CDR3 has 16 amino acids.

This rearrangement joins TRBV2 to TRBJ2-5, with unresolved D. Germline CDR1 SNHLY, CDR2 FYNNEI. Between the trimmed V and J ends, which lost 9 bases and 2 bases, there was a span of 13 bases. This CDR3 comprises 13 residues. The CDR3 sequence is CASSLILQETQYF. CDR3 coding DNA: TGTGCCAGTTCGCTTATACTGCAAGAGACCCAGTACTTC.

The chain combines TRBV19 with TRBJ2-2, with 10 bases fitting TRBD2. CDR1 is LNHDA, CDR2 SQIVND, per germline (reference sequence). J gave up 2 bases and V 5 bases, and 11 bases lay outside the gene matches. The CDR3 sequence is 18 residues long. In DNA, the CDR3 is TGTGCCAGTAGTCCAAGCCTAGCGGGGGCGATAAACACCGGGGAGCTGTTTTTT. Its translation is CASSPSLAGAINTGELFF.

This chain uses TRBV7-9 with TRBJ2-2; tentatively, D is TRBD2 (5 bases). The V end was cut by 6 bases, the J end by 8 bases, with 13 bases between. CDR3 size: 13 residues. Germline CDR1 SEHNR, CDR2 FQNEAQ (reference sequence). The CDR3 sequence is CASSSGTGGELFF. The CDR3 DNA reads TGTGCCAGCAGTTCCGGTACGGGAGGGGAGCTGTTTTTT.

The CDR3 region is CASSERANTEAFF. The CDR3, as DNA: TGTGCCAGCAGCGAGAGAGCAAACACTGAAGCTTTCTTT. V usage is TRBV7-2 and J usage is TRBJ1-1; D remains unclear. The CDR3 totals 13 residues. Germline V gives CDR1 SGHTA, CDR2 FQGNSA. Trimming took 5 bases from V and 2 from J, leaving 9 bases between them.

The rearrangement joins TRBV5-6 to TRBJ1-2; D gene ambiguous. This CDR3 contains 13 residues. V was pared by 2 bases and J by 2 bases, with 7 bases between. Germline CDR1 SGHDT, CDR2 YYEEEE. In DNA, the CDR3 is TGTGCCAGCAGCTTTTTTCCGAACTATGGCTACACCTTC. As protein: CASSFFPNYGYTF.

The rearrangement uses TRBV5-4 and TRBJ2-1, with D possibly TRBD2 on 7 matching bases. Germline V gene data show CDR1 as SGHNT and CDR2 as YYREEE (reference sequence). Trimming pared 4 bases from V and 9 bases from J, leaving 20 bases between. The CDR3 consists of 15 residues. The CDR3 region has the DNA TGTGCCAGCAGCGCGACTCAGGCAGGGGAGGGTGAGCAGTTCTTC. The encoded protein is CASSATQAGEGEQFF. The variable domain in full, with the rest retrieved from reference TRBV5-4 and TRBJ2-1, is ETGVTQSPTHLIKTRGQQVTLRCSSQSGHNTVSWYQQALGQGPQFIFQYYREEENGRGNFPPRFSGLQFPNYSSELNVNALELDDSALYLCASSATQAGEGEQFFGPGTRLTVL.

This clone was seen once. The rearrangement uses TRBV6-1 and TRBJ1-3, with D perhaps matching TRBD1 (6 bases). Trimming cost V 6 bases and J 0 bases, with 12 bases left between them. Germline CDR1 and CDR2: MNHNS and SASEGT. The CDR3 extends over 15 amino acids. The CDR3 spells CASSRGTNSGNTIYF. CDR3 coding DNA: TGTGCCAGCAGCAGGGGCACGAACTCTGGAAACACCATATATTTT.

The chain has TRBV5-1 and TRBJ2-3, with 9 bases matching TRBD1. The V gene's germline CDR1 is SGHRS and CDR2 YFSETQ. The length of the CDR3 is 15 residues. V shed 4 bases and J 4 bases; nucleotides not matched to a gene: 7. The CDR3: CASSTQGARADTQYF. CDR3 in DNA: TGCGCCAGCAGCACACAGGGGGCTCGGGCAGATACGCAGTATTTT.

This chain joins TRBV6-5 and TRBJ1-2; 8 bases are shared with TRBD1. The V gene end was trimmed by 7 bases and the J gene end by 2 bases; junction bases not matched to a gene: 9. Germline V gene lookup returns CDR1 MNHEY and CDR2 SVGAGI. This CDR3 has 15 residues. Here the CDR3 reads CASNSPGQANYGYTF. CDR3 sequence (DNA): TGTGCCAGCAACTCCCCGGGACAGGCAAACTATGGCTACACCTTC.

The V call is TRBV18, the J call TRBJ1-5; D not resolved. The CDR3 runs 13 residues. The germline V gene encodes CDR1 KGHSH and CDR2 LQKENI. Trimming took off 1 base at V and 4 bases at J, with 5 bases between the two ends. The CDR3 nucleotides are TGTGCCAGCTCACCACGGCAGAATCAGCCCCAGCATTTT. Translating it yields CASSPRQNQPQHF.

The J gene is TRBJ1-1, the V gene TRBV7-9; unclear D gene. The V gene lost 5 bases and the J gene lost 1 base, with 8 bases spanning the gap. Looked up from germline, CDR1 is SEHNR and CDR2 is FQNEAQ (reference sequence). The CDR3 extends over 13 amino acids. CDR3 DNA sequence: TGTGCCAGCAGCACAGTGCAGAACACTGAAGCTTTCTTT. Translating gives CASSTVQNTEAFF.